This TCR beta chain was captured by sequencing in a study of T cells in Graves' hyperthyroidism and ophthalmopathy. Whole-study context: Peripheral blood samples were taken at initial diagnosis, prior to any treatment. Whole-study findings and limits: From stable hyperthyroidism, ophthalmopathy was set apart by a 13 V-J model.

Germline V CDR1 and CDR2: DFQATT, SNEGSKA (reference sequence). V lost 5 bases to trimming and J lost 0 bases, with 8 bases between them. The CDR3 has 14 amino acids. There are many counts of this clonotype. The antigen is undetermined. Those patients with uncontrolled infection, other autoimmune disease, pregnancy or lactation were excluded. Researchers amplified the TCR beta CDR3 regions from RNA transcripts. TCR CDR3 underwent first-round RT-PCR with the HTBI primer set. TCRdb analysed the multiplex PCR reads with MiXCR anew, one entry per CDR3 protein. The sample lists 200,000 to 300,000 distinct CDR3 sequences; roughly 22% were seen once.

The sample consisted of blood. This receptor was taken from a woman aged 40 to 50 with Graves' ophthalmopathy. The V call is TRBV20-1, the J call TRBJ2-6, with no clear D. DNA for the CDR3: TGCAGTGCTTCGGACGTCTCTGGGGCCAACGTCCTGACTTTC. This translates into CSASDVSGANVLTF.